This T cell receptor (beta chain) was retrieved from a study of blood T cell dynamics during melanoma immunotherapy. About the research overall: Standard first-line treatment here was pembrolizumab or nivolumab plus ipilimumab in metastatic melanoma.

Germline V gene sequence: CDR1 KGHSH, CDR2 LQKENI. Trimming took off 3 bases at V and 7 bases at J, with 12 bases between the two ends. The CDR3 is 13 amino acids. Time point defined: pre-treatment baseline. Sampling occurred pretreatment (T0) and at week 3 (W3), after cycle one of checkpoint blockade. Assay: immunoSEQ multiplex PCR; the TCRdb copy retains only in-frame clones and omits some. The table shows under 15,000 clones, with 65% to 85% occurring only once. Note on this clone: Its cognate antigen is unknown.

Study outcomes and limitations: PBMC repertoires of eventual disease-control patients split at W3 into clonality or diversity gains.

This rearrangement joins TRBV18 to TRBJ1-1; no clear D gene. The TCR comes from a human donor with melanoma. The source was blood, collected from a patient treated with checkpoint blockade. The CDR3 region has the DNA TGTGCCAGCTCACCCGCAGGCGGGAGTGAAGCTTTCTTT. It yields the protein CASSPAGGSEAFF.